The 17 T cell receptor beta chains below come from one sample, sequenced in a study of cytomegalovirus exposure and HLA in healthy donors (dated by TCRdb to 2016 to 2017). Library preparation used the immunoSEQ multiplex PCR assay. The multiplex PCR relied on a mix of 60 forward primers for TCR Vbeta segments and 13 reverse primers for TCR Jbeta segments. TCRdb provides this immuneACCESS table in a form limited to in-frame rearrangements. Some clones are lacking; in checked studies, under half of them reflect an unresolved V gene, and why the rest are absent is not known. This sample lists 150,000 to 200,000 clones; 80% to 90% were detected once. Of the sample, 5% to 7% is held by the ten largest clones. The specimen was PBMCs. Source of these receptors: a man aged 45-65 years in good health and CMV-seropositive.

V is TRBV27 and J is TRBJ1-5, with TRBD1 matching over 7 bases. Germline loops: CDR1 MNHEY, CDR2 SMNVEV (reference sequence). There are 15 residues in the CDR3. After removal of 0 bases from V and 9 bases from J, the junction contained 8 bases not matched to a gene. The CDR3 is CASSLSAGGIGPQHF. For the CDR3, the DNA is TGTGCCAGCAGTTTATCGGCAGGGGGGATTGGGCCCCAGCATTTT.

The V and J genes are TRBV9 and TRBJ1-4, with D unresolved. Germline CDR1 is SGDLS and CDR2 is YYNGEE. V dropped 2 bases and J dropped 0 bases, with 11 bases sitting between them. The CDR3 loop spans 16 amino acids. CDR3: CASSVKALPTNEKLFF. Written as DNA, the CDR3 is TGTGCCAGCAGCGTTAAGGCACTACCAACTAATGAAAAACTGTTTTTT.

About this clone: At the DNA level, this CDR3 is encoded by other sequences in the same sample as well. The chain employs TRBV5-6 and TRBJ1-3; tentative D call: TRBD1 (5 bases). The CDR3 runs to 14 residues. The V end was cut by 0 bases, the J end by 4 bases, with 8 bases between. CDR1 SGHDT and CDR2 YYEEEE come from the germline V gene. CDR3 sequence reads: CASSLGRAGNTIYF. As DNA, the CDR3 is TGTGCCAGCAGCTTGGGCAGGGCCGGAAACACCATATATTTT.

This chain connects TRBV11-2 to TRBJ1-1; 9 positions agree with TRBD1. J was trimmed by 7 bases and V by 4 bases; bases with no gene match: 4. Looked up from germline, CDR1 is SGHAT and CDR2 is FQNNGV. This CDR3 has 13 residues. The DNA of the CDR3 is TGTGCCAGCAGCTCACAGGGGGCTGGTGAAGCTTTCTTT. Its translation is CASSSQGAGEAFF.

The chain has TRBV7-6 and TRBJ1-1; a possible D gene is TRBD1 (6 bases). Between the trimmed V and J ends, which lost 1 base and 7 bases, there was a span of 10 bases. This CDR3 spans 13 amino acids. Per germline, CDR1 SGHVS and CDR2 FNYEAQ. The CDR3 nucleotides read TGTGCCAGCAGCTTAGAGACAGGAAGTGAAGCTTTCTTT. Translation: CASSLETGSEAFF.

The chain joins TRBV7-3 to TRBJ2-2, with 9 bases lining up with TRBD1. The CDR3 has 15 amino acids. V was clipped by 5 bases and J by 4 bases; unmatched bases: 5. Per the germline V gene, CDR1 is SGHTA and CDR2 is FQGTGA. The CDR3 bases are TGTGCCAGCAGCCCCGGGACAGGGAGCACCGGGGAGCTGTTTTTT. Translation gives CASSPGTGSTGELFF.

The V and J genes are TRBV5-4 and TRBJ1-2; D is uncertain. Looked up from germline, CDR1 is SGHNT and CDR2 is YYREEE (reference sequence). This CDR3 is 14 amino acids long. V shed 3 bases and J shed 5 bases, with 14 bases lying between them. The CDR3 reads CASSSPGAPYGYTF. The CDR3 DNA sequence: TGTGCCAGCAGCTCGCCGGGAGCTCCGTATGGCTACACCTTC.

V usage is TRBV6-1 and J usage is TRBJ1-5, with TRBD1 matching 7 bases. Losses at the gene ends were 0 bases for V and 3 bases for J; bases not matched to a gene: 2. CDR3 length: 15 residues. Germline V gene sequence: CDR1 MNHNS, CDR2 SASEGT. DNA for the CDR3: TGTGCCAGCAGTGAAGCAGGGGGCCTCAATCAGCCCCAGCATTTT. Translated, it gives CASSEAGGLNQPQHF.

The rearrangement links TRBV5-1 to TRBJ2-3; 7 bases agree with TRBD2. The CDR3 consists of 17 residues. CDR1 and CDR2 (germline): SGHRS, YFSETQ. J gave up 4 bases and V 0 bases, and 11 bases lay outside the gene matches. CDR3: CASSLVGASGFADTQYF. CDR3 sequence (DNA): TGCGCCAGCAGCTTGGTAGGGGCTAGCGGATTCGCAGATACGCAGTATTTT.

This clone was seen a few times. The chain has TRBV6-1 and TRBJ2-3; 10 bases fit TRBD2. Germline CDR1 reads MNHNS; CDR2 reads SASEGT. J lost 6 bases, V lost 6 bases, and 9 bases had no gene match. This CDR3 has 15 amino acids. The CDR3 DNA is TGTGCCAGCAGGCGCGGACTAGCGGCAGGGGATACGCAGTATTTT. Protein product: CASRRGLAAGDTQYF.

This rearrangement joins TRBV19 to TRBJ2-1; 8 nucleotides line up with TRBD2. V was pared by 10 bases and J by 4 bases, with 12 bases of the junction left unmatched. The CDR3 contains 15 residues. In germline, CDR1 is LNHDA, CDR2 SQIVND (reference sequence). The CDR3 loop is CAISPGGAFYNEQFF. The DNA of the CDR3 is TGTGCCATCAGCCCGGGGGGGGCCTTTTACAATGAGCAGTTCTTC. The whole variable domain, filled in from reference TRBV19 and TRBJ2-1, reads DGGITQSPKYLFRKEGQNVTLSCEQNLNHDAMYWYRQDPGQGLRLIYYSQIVNDFQKGDIAEGYSVSREKKESFPLTVTSAQKNPTAFYLCAISPGGAFYNEQFFGPGTRLTVL.

This clone was seen a few times. V gene TRBV7-9 combines with J gene TRBJ2-2; no clear D. The ends were cut back, 4 bases at V and 4 bases at J, with 16 bases in the middle. The V gene's germline CDR1 is SEHNR and CDR2 FQNEAQ (reference sequence). This CDR3 has 16 residues. In DNA form, the CDR3 reads TGTGCCAGCAGCTCCCTTCCCAAATCGGGCACCGGGGAGCTGTTTTTT. Encoded protein: CASSSLPKSGTGELFF.

This clone occurred once. The chain links TRBV5-1 to TRBJ1-4; D is perhaps TRBD1 (6 bases). V was trimmed by 0 bases and J by 8 bases, leaving 11 bases between them. Germline-derived CDR1 and CDR2 are SGHRS and YFSETQ. The CDR3 covers 14 residues. The CDR3 here is CASSLEQGSEKLFF. The CDR3 nucleotides are TGCGCCAGCAGCTTGGAACAGGGAAGCGAAAAACTGTTTTTT.

V gene TRBV11-2 combines with J gene TRBJ1-2; D unclear. This CDR3 spans 15 amino acids. Germline lookup yields CDR1 SGHAT and CDR2 FQNNGV. V lost 5 bases and J lost 4, with 17 bases in between. CDR3 DNA: TGTGCCAGCAGCCCAGCGGAGGAGAGTCGCTATGGCTACACCTTC. It translates to CASSPAEESRYGYTF.

The rearrangement links TRBV5-6 to TRBJ1-1, with unresolved D. Trimming removed 1 base from V and 4 bases from J, with 11 bases in between. CDR1 is SGHDT and CDR2 is YYEEEE in the germline V gene. This CDR3 contains 14 residues. The CDR3 here is CASSLTTAGTEAFF. CDR3 bases: TGTGCCAGCAGCTTGACTACGGCGGGCACTGAAGCTTTCTTT. The whole variable domain, remainder taken from reference TRBV5-6 and TRBJ1-1, is DAGVTQSPTHLIKTRGQQVTLRCSPKSGHDTVSWYQQALGQGPQFIFQYYEEEERQRGNFPDRFSGHQFPNYSSELNVNALLLGDSALYLCASSLTTAGTEAFFGQGTRLTVV.

CDR3 residues: CASSTSGRSYNEQFF. CDR3 nucleotide sequence: TGTGCCAGCAGCACCAGCGGGAGGTCCTACAATGAGCAGTTCTTC. The rearrangement uses TRBV5-8 and TRBJ2-1; TRBD2 matches at 9 bases. Germline CDR1 SGHTS, CDR2 YDEGEE. V shed 4 bases, J shed 1 base, and the junction held 3 bases outside the gene matches. The CDR3 has 15 amino acids.

This chain uses TRBV5-8 with TRBJ2-1; 8 bases line up with TRBD2. The CDR3 contains 15 residues. After removal of 5 bases from V and 6 bases from J, the junction contained 10 bases not matched to a gene. Per germline, CDR1 SGHTS and CDR2 YDEGEE. CDR3 in amino acids: CASRYGLAEFNEQFF. For the CDR3, the DNA is TGTGCCAGCAGATATGGACTAGCCGAGTTCAATGAGCAGTTCTTC.